This entry lists 4 T cell receptor beta chains sequenced from one sample in a study of blood T cell repertoires in COVID-19. The table came from immunoSEQ multiplex PCR; TCRdb's copy has only in-frame clones and leaves some out. The sample lists under 150,000 clones, approximately 83% seen once, with about 9.5% in the top ten. The sequencing input was peripheral blood. These receptors were taken from a man in his forties with active or convalescent COVID-19.

V is TRBV7-2 and J is TRBJ2-1; 9 nucleotides align to TRBD1. The CDR3 totals 14 residues. J was trimmed by 7 bases and V by 4 bases; bases with no gene match: 5. Germline-derived CDR1 and CDR2 are SGHTA and FQGNSA. Here the CDR3 DNA reads TGTGCCAGCAGCTGGGACAGGGTACAGAATGAGCAGTTCTTC. This codes for CASSWDRVQNEQFF.

V usage is TRBV6-1 and J usage is TRBJ1-2, with D unclear. CDR3 size: 15 residues. V lost 2 bases to trimming and J lost 2 bases, with 12 bases between them. Germline V gene lookup returns CDR1 MNHNS and CDR2 SASEGT. In DNA, the CDR3 is TGTGCCAGCAGTGAAACTTACACAGAGAACTATGGCTACACCTTC. Residues: CASSETYTENYGYTF.

The chain joins TRBV18 to TRBJ1-5; 8 positions match TRBD1. This CDR3 is 18 amino acids long. CDR1 and CDR2 (germline): KGHSH, LQKENI. Trimming at V came to 3 bases and at J to 4 bases, leaving 14 bases not matched to a gene. CDR3 DNA sequence: TGTGCCAGCTCACCTGATGGCCAAAGGACAGGGCAGAATCAGCCCCAGCATTTT. Encoded protein: CASSPDGQRTGQNQPQHF.

The chain combines TRBV2 with TRBJ1-5, with 8 bases lining up with TRBD1. Trimming took 3 bases from V and 6 from J; bases not matched to a gene: 10. The CDR3 spans 16 residues. CDR1 is SNHLY and CDR2 is FYNNEI in the germline V gene. Here the CDR3 reads CASSEGQEKTSQPQHF. Here the CDR3 DNA reads TGTGCCAGCAGTGAGGGACAGGAAAAGACGTCTCAGCCCCAGCATTTT.